The rows below give T cell receptor beta chains drawn from one sample of a study of blood T cell repertoires in COVID-19. TCRdb keeps only in-frame clones here, not all; method: immunoSEQ multiplex PCR. This sample yields 60,000 to 85,000 clones, of which approximately 87% are seen a single time; less than 5.5% belongs to the top ten. The sample consisted of peripheral blood. Every receptor here comes from a man aged 45 to 65 with active COVID-19. Both conserved end residues are part of each CDR3. Fields, in order: D gene, J gene, V gene, clone size, CDR3 protein, CDR3 DNA. The D gene is left open where the match is weak. Rows may omit the clone size; those that give it use once, few, many or a size class.

NA,TRBJ2-2,TRBV25-1,NA,CASSSAGGTGELFF,TGTGCCAGCAGTTCAGCAGGTGGGACCGGGGAGCTGTTTTTT
TRBD2,TRBJ2-7,TRBV5-1,NA,CASSSQTSNHEQYF,TGCGCCAGCAGCTCCCAGACTAGCAACCACGAGCAGTACTTC
TRBD2,TRBJ2-1,TRBV27,NA,CASSPWDSGIDEQFF,TGTGCCAGCAGTCCCTGGGATAGCGGGATCGATGAGCAGTTCTTC
NA,TRBJ1-2,TRBV11-2,NA,CASSLGGRTNYGYTF,TGTGCCAGCAGCTTAGGTGGCAGGACTAACTATGGCTACACCTTC
NA,TRBJ2-3,TRBV5-1,NA,CASSLSDTQYF,TGCGCCAGCAGCTTGTCTGATACGCAGTATTTT
NA,TRBJ1-1,TRBV7-9,NA,CASSPGSGEAFF,TGTGCCAGCAGCCCAGGGTCTGGTGAAGCTTTCTTT
NA,TRBJ1-1,TRBV5-4,NA,CASSPAAREVTEAFF,TGTGCCAGCAGCCCCGCTGCCAGGGAAGTCACTGAAGCTTTCTTT
TRBD1,TRBJ2-1,TRBV19,once,CASSEGQGLIKGQFF,TGTGCCAGTAGTGAGGGACAGGGGCTAATTAAGGGGCAGTTCTTC
NA,TRBJ2-3,TRBV27,NA,CASSSPGTDTQYF,TGTGCCAGCAGTTCTCCCGGCACAGATACGCAGTATTTT
TRBD1,TRBJ1-2,TRBV24-1,NA,CATSGPGQGVSGSGYTF,TGTGCCACCAGTGGACCGGGACAGGGGGTCTCCGGGAGTGGCTACACCTTC
NA,TRBJ1-6,TRBV9,few,CASSARTGNSPLHF,TGTGCCAGCAGCGCACGGACGGGAAATTCACCCCTCCACTTT
NA,TRBJ1-1,TRBV9,once,CASSVGGDTEAFF,TGTGCCAGCAGCGTGGGAGGGGACACTGAAGCTTTCTTT
NA,TRBJ2-3,TRBV18,NA,CASSLRVSTDTQYF,TGTGCCAGCTCACTCCGAGTGAGCACAGATACGCAGTATTTT
NA,TRBJ2-2,TRBV29-1,NA,CSVGGGTGELFF,TGCAGCGTTGGAGGGGGAACCGGGGAGCTGTTTTTT
TRBD1,TRBJ1-6,TRBV5-4,NA,CASSLGGTGNSPLHF,TGTGCCAGCAGCTTGGGTGGGACAGGGAATTCACCCCTCCACTTT
NA,TRBJ2-5,TRBV15,once,CATSGDTTGLETQYF,TGTGCCACCAGCGGAGATACAACAGGGTTAGAGACCCAGTACTTC
TRBD1,TRBJ2-3,TRBV28,few,CASSEDRAADTQYF,TGTGCCAGCTCCGAGGACAGGGCGGCAGATACGCAGTATTTT
NA,TRBJ1-4,TRBV21-1,NA,CASSKEQGPDEKLFF,TGTGCCAGCAGCAAGGAACAGGGCCCAGATGAAAAACTGTTTTTT
TRBD1,TRBJ2-7,TRBV29-1,NA,CSVQQGGHEQYF,TGCAGCGTCCAACAGGGGGGTCACGAGCAGTACTTC
NA,TRBJ2-6,TRBV9,once,CASSVAGLGANVLTF,TGTGCCAGCAGCGTAGCCGGTCTGGGGGCCAACGTCCTGACTTTC
NA,TRBJ2-7,TRBV6-2/TRBV6-3,NA,CASSWGLVIYEQYF,TGTGCCAGCAGTTGGGGACTGGTAATCTACGAGCAGTACTTC
TRBD2,TRBJ2-7,TRBV2,NA,CAGGTSVSYEQYF,TGTGCCGGAGGCACTAGCGTCTCCTACGAGCAGTACTTC
TRBD2,TRBJ2-1,TRBV7-2,once,CASSLGRGGAGNEQFF,TGTGCCAGCAGCTTAGGTCGCGGGGGGGCTGGCAATGAGCAGTTCTTC
NA,TRBJ2-3,TRBV11-3,NA,CASSLEGSSTDTQYF,TGTGCCAGCAGCTTAGAGGGTAGCAGCACAGATACGCAGTATTTT
NA,TRBJ1-2,TRBV6-2/TRBV6-3,NA,CASSYGLGYTF,TGTGCCAGCAGTTACGGGCTCGGCTACACCTTC
NA,TRBJ1-3,TRBV5-4,few,CASSLQNSGNTIYF,TGTGCCAGCAGCTTACAGAACTCTGGAAACACCATATATTTT
NA,TRBJ2-3,TRBV18,NA,CASSPLISGITDTQYF,TGTGCCAGCTCACCACTTATATCAGGGATCACAGATACGCAGTATTTT
TRBD2,TRBJ2-1,TRBV7-9,NA,CASSLAGGAYNEQFF,TGTGCCAGCAGCTTAGCGGGAGGGGCCTACAATGAGCAGTTCTTC
TRBD2,TRBJ2-1,TRBV11-2,NA,CASSSGTSGGFNEQFF,TGTGCCAGCAGCTCTGGGACTAGCGGGGGGTTCAATGAGCAGTTCTTC
NA,TRBJ2-7,TRBV3-1/TRBV3-2,NA,CASSGSGGSYEQYF,TGTGCCAGCTCGGGTTCGGGTGGGTCCTACGAGCAGTACTTC
NA,TRBJ1-2,TRBV14,NA,CASSQGRDGGYTF,TGTGCCAGCAGCCAAGGGCGGGATGGTGGCTACACCTTC
NA,TRBJ2-7,TRBV7-6,few,CASSSAGTRYEQYF,TGTGCCAGCAGCTCTGCCGGGACACGCTACGAGCAGTACTTC
NA,TRBJ2-7,TRBV9,NA,CASSVGGAPYEQYF,TGTGCCAGCAGCGTCGGCGGGGCCCCCTACGAGCAGTACTTC
NA,TRBJ2-2,TRBV5-4,NA,CASSLGGGPPGELFF,TGTGCCAGCAGCTTGGGGGGGGGCCCCCCCGGGGAGCTGTTTTTT
TRBD2,TRBJ2-3,TRBV7-6,NA,CASSLLAGVTDTQYF,TGTGCCAGCAGCTTACTCGCGGGAGTTACAGATACGCAGTATTTT
TRBD2,TRBJ2-1,TRBV18,NA,CASSPLGLEQFF,TGTGCCAGCTCACCATTGGGACTAGAGCAGTTCTTC
TRBD1,TRBJ2-6,TRBV7-3,NA,CASSPLRGDRGTGANVLTF,TGTGCCAGCAGCCCCCTTCGTGGGGACAGGGGTACTGGGGCCAACGTCCTGACTTTC
TRBD1,TRBJ1-6,TRBV4-1,NA,CASSQDSDRYNSPLHF,TGCGCCAGCAGCCAAGATTCGGACAGGTATAATTCACCCCTCCACTTT
TRBD2,TRBJ2-7,TRBV2,NA,CASSGSGGSYYEQYF,TGTGCCAGCAGTGGCAGCGGGGGGTCTTACTACGAGCAGTACTTC
NA,TRBJ2-6,TRBV30,NA,CAWREGQSGANVLTF,TGTGCCTGGAGGGAGGGCCAATCTGGGGCCAACGTCCTGACTTTC
NA,TRBJ2-7,TRBV10-3,NA,CAISESPSALTRSYEQYF,TGTGCCATCAGTGAGTCGCCATCGGCCCTCACTAGATCCTACGAGCAGTACTTC
NA,TRBJ2-4,TRBV6-5,NA,CASGSTGSPYF,TGTGCCAGCGGTAGTACAGGGAGTCCGTACTTC
TRBD2,TRBJ2-1,TRBV3-1/TRBV3-2,NA,CASSQDRGGVFSSYNEQFF,TGTGCCAGCAGCCAAGATAGGGGAGGGGTCTTTAGCTCCTACAATGAGCAGTTCTTC
TRBD2,TRBJ2-2,TRBV14,few,CASSLTGTRLSAGELFF,TGTGCCAGCAGCCTAACCGGGACTAGATTGTCGGCCGGGGAGCTGTTTTTT
NA,TRBJ2-2,TRBV9,NA,CASSGEFESGSGELFF,TGTGCCAGCAGCGGCGAATTCGAATCGGGATCCGGGGAGCTGTTTTTT
NA,TRBJ1-3,TRBV11-2,few,CASSSLRGYSGNTIYF,TGTGCCAGCAGCTCCCTCCGCGGCTACTCTGGAAACACCATATATTTT
NA,TRBJ1-2,TRBV4-1,few,CASSQVGYGYTF,TGCGCCAGCAGCCAAGTCGGCTATGGCTACACCTTC
TRBD2,TRBJ2-2,TRBV7-9,NA,CASSLGGRGNTGELFF,TGTGCCAGCAGCTTAGGAGGGAGGGGCAACACCGGGGAGCTGTTTTTT
TRBD1,TRBJ1-3,TRBV28,NA,CASSGTASGNTIYF,TGTGCCAGCAGTGGGACAGCCTCTGGAAACACCATATATTTT
TRBD2,TRBJ2-7,TRBV19,few,CASSSFSGAAYEQYF,TGTGCCAGTAGTAGTTTTAGCGGGGCTGCCTACGAGCAGTACTTC
NA,TRBJ2-5,TRBV7-2,NA,CASSLARVTETQYF,TGTGCCAGCAGCTTAGCCAGGGTCACAGAGACCCAGTACTTC
NA,TRBJ1-6,TRBV11-1,NA,CASSSYGVSDSPLHF,TGTGCCAGCAGCTCCTACGGTGTTAGTGATTCACCCCTCCACTTT
NA,TRBJ1-3,TRBV13,few,CASSYSNRDWNTIYF,TGTGCCAGCAGCTACTCTAACCGTGATTGGAACACCATATATTTT
NA,TRBJ1-5,TRBV28,NA,CASRDFNQPQHF,TGTGCCAGCAGGGACTTTAATCAGCCCCAGCATTTT